This TCR beta chain was observed in a study of regulatory dendritic cells for organ transplantation. About the research overall: Monocytes received vitamin D3 on days 0 and 4, IL-10 on day 4. Regarding the study as a whole: Alloreactive memory CD8+ T cell pools varied considerably between individuals. Among resting subsets, memory CD8+ cells contained the most alloreactive clonotypes.

The germline gives CDR1 SGHNT, CDR2 YYREEE (reference sequence). V lost 3 bases and J lost 4, with 10 bases in between. CDR3 length: 13 residues. Sequencing used immunoSEQ multiplex PCR; TCRdb keeps in-frame clones, though not all of them. This sample has about 7,800 clones, with about 70% found just once. Sorted subsets were CFSE-labeled and cultured roughly five days with allogeneic dendritic cells. CD4+ or CD8+ T cells were sorted as naive CD45RA+ or memory CD45RO+. Remarks on this clone: No antigen is known for it.

V gene TRBV5-4 combines with J gene TRBJ1-2; a possible D gene is TRBD1 (6 bases). This receptor was taken from a human donor in good health. Sequencing was performed on memory CD4+ T cells from blood cultured with dendritic cells. Subset meaning: CD45RO+ memory T cells. In DNA, the CDR3 is TGTGCCAGCAGCTCCAGACAGGCCTATGGCTACACCTTC. This translates into CASSSRQAYGYTF.